Each of the 27 T cell receptor beta chains below was sequenced from the same sample in a study of blood T cells in healthy people across ages. It was with a sample-barcoded 5' primer and a J-beta primer mix that a second PCR of about 7 to 12 cycles was run. Via MiXCR, TCRdb re-called the 5' RACE reads, giving one row per CDR3 protein. The repertoire consists of fewer than 800,000 distinct CDR3 sequences, with roughly 25% occurring once and the leading ten covering roughly a tenth. A further study also used this sample, focusing on T cells of mothers and their children.

The sample was blood. The receptors derive from a boy aged 10-17 years in good health.

This clonotype came up a few times. The J gene is TRBJ2-4, the V gene TRBV25-1, with no clear D. The CDR3 has 13 amino acids. The V gene lost 5 bases and the J gene lost 1 base, with 6 bases spanning the gap. The germline gives CDR1 MGHDK, CDR2 SYGVNS. CDR3 sequence reads: CASSSDAKNIQYF. In nucleotides, the CDR3 is TGTGCCAGCAGTAGCGACGCCAAAAACATTCAGTACTTC.

The CDR3 spells CASSLAGTGVGNTEAFF. The CDR3 nucleotides are TGTGCCAGCAGCTTAGCCGGGACAGGGGTGGGGAACACTGAAGCTTTCTTT. The chain recombines TRBV7-9 with TRBJ1-1; 10 positions match TRBD1. CDR3 size: 17 residues. Trimming cost V 0 bases and J 1 base; bases outside gene matches: 5. Germline CDR1 is SEHNR and CDR2 is FQNEAQ (reference sequence).

This clonotype has only a few counts. The CDR3 reads CASSSPAGPQETQYF. The CDR3 coding sequence is TGTGCCAGCAGCTCCCCAGCGGGCCCTCAAGAGACCCAGTACTTC. This sequence joins TRBV7-9 and TRBJ2-5; D perhaps matches TRBD2 (6 bases). The CDR3 is made up of 15 amino acids. Germline V CDR1 and CDR2: SEHNR, FQNEAQ (reference sequence). Trimming removed 4 bases at V and 2 bases at J, with 14 bases between.

The rearrangement links TRBV29-1 to TRBJ1-1; 7 nucleotides align to TRBD1. Germline V gives CDR1 SQVTM, CDR2 ANQGSEA. V was pared by 7 bases and J by 3 bases, with 11 bases of the junction left unmatched. CDR3 length: 14 residues. CDR3 sequence (DNA): TGCAGCGCTCTACAGGGGTCGTCCGACACTGAAGCTTTCTTT. It encodes CSALQGSSDTEAFF. The complete variable domain, with remaining parts taken from reference TRBV29-1 and TRBJ1-1, reads SAVISQKPSRDICQRGTSLTIQCQVDSQVTMMFWYRQQPGQSLTLIATANQGSEATYESGFVIDKFPISRPNLTFSTLTVSNMSPEDSSIYLCSALQGSSDTEAFFGQGTRLTVV.

This clonotype was seen a handful of times. The J gene is TRBJ2-7, the V gene TRBV24-1, with 13 bases fitting TRBD2. The end of the DNA aligns better with TRBJ2-5, so the J call may be wrong. Per the germline V gene, CDR1 is KGHDR and CDR2 is SFDVKD. This CDR3 contains 16 residues. The CDR3 protein is CATSVGLAGVKETQYF. The DNA of the CDR3 is TGTGCCACCAGTGTTGGACTAGCGGGGGTTAAAGAGACCCAGTACTTC.

This clonotype was seen just once. The rearrangement joins TRBV12-3 or TRBV12-4 to TRBJ2-7; D might be TRBD1 (6 bases). The CDR3 consists of 15 residues. The V end lost 5 bases, the J end lost 3 bases, and 17 bases lay between the germline ends. In DNA form, the CDR3 reads TGTGCCAGCAGTCTGGGTTGGGGGCCAAACTACGAGCAGTACTTC. The encoded protein is CASSLGWGPNYEQYF.

This clonotype was found many times. V usage is TRBV20-1 and J usage is TRBJ2-7; 9 nucleotides line up with TRBD2. Unmatched junction bases numbered 2, after V lost 1 base and J lost 1 base. The CDR3 consists of 14 residues. Germline assignment: CDR1 DFQATT and CDR2 SNEGSKA (reference sequence). CDR3 sequence reads: CSARVRGGSYEQYF. The CDR3 DNA is TGCAGTGCTAGAGTGCGGGGGGGATCCTACGAGCAGTACTTC.

A word on this clonotype: Compared with germline, one end of the junction differs, possibly owing to a read error. The chain links TRBV28 to TRBJ1-1; no clear D gene. The CDR3 spans 11 residues. Looked up from germline, CDR1 is MDHEN and CDR2 is SYDVKM. The chain's CDR3 is CVLRYNTEAFF. The DNA of the CDR3 is TGTGTCTTAAGGTACAACACTGAAGCCTTCTTT.

The rearrangement uses TRBV29-1 and TRBJ2-1, with a tentative D call TRBD2 (6 bases). CDR3 length: 13 residues. Trimming shortened V by 5 bases and J by 5 bases, and 13 bases separated the two germline ends. Germline CDR1 and CDR2: SQVTM and ANQGSEA. The CDR3 region is CSVFWGVNNEQFF. As DNA, the CDR3 is TGCAGCGTTTTTTGGGGGGTTAACAATGAGCAGTTCTTC.

This sequence joins TRBV4-3 and TRBJ2-1, with D perhaps TRBD1 (6 bases). V gave up 0 bases and J gave up 7 bases, with 13 bases separating them. Germline V CDR1 and CDR2: LGHNA, YSLEER. The CDR3 runs to 15 residues. In DNA form, the CDR3 reads TGCGCCAGCAGCCAAGACTGGGTACAGGGTAATGAGCAGTTCTTC. This codes for CASSQDWVQGNEQFF.

This clonotype has just a few counts. This chain connects TRBV20-1 to TRBJ2-7, with 7 bases matching TRBD1. Germline V gene data show CDR1 as DFQATT and CDR2 as SNEGSKA (reference sequence). The CDR3 spans 12 residues. Losses at the gene ends were 5 bases for V and 3 bases for J; bases not matched to a gene: 4. The CDR3 sequence is CSAVGQSYEQYF. CDR3 bases: TGCAGTGCTGTGGGACAGAGCTACGAGCAGTACTTC.

This clonotype was detected only a few times. This rearrangement joins TRBV28 to TRBJ2-6, with a weak D call TRBD1 (6 bases). CDR1 and CDR2 from the germline V gene are MDHEN and SYDVKM. Deletions cut 5 bases from V and 2 bases from J, with 7 bases between. CDR3 size: 14 residues. This CDR3 reads CASSGGTGANVLTF. The CDR3 coding sequence is TGTGCCAGCAGTGGGGGCACTGGGGCCAACGTCCTGACTTTC.

The chain couples TRBV7-9 to TRBJ2-5; a possible D gene is TRBD1 (5 bases). The tail of the sequence fits TRBJ2-7 better, so the J call may be wrong. The CDR3 is made up of 15 amino acids. Germline V CDR1 and CDR2: SEHNR, FQNEAQ (reference sequence). DNA for the CDR3: TGTGCCAGCAGCTTAGGGCAGGGAAGAGCCTACGAGCAGTACTTC. This encodes CASSLGQGRAYEQYF.

Here the CDR3 DNA reads TGTGCCAGCAGTTCGCCTCCTACAGGGGGGGGTAATTCACCCCTCCACTTT. Amino acids: CASSSPPTGGGNSPLHF. The rearrangement joins TRBV28 to TRBJ1-6; 8 bases are shared with TRBD1. V trimming: 4 bases; J trimming: 6 bases; junction bases outside the gene matches: 11. The CDR3 is 17 residues long. CDR1 and CDR2 (germline): MDHEN, SYDVKM.

The chain has TRBV12-3 or TRBV12-4 and TRBJ2-5; 8 nucleotides align to TRBD1. The J call may be in error: the DNA end matches TRBJ2-1 better. The CDR3 is made up of 11 amino acids. CDR3 residues: CASNDRGKQFF. Written as DNA, the CDR3 is TGTGCCAGCAATGACAGGGGAAAGCAGTTCTTC.

The rearrangement links TRBV7-9 to TRBJ2-7; 7 bases match TRBD1. V lost 5 bases to trimming and J lost 2 bases; unmatched junction nucleotides: 6. CDR3 size: 14 residues. Germline V gene data show CDR1 as SEHNR and CDR2 as FQNEAQ (reference sequence). The chain's CDR3 is CASSRRDRPYEQYF. The CDR3 DNA reads as TGTGCCAGCAGCAGACGGGACAGACCCTACGAGCAGTACTTC.

With respect to this clonotype: This clone may be a read error of a much larger clone one base away. The chain joins TRBV20-1 to TRBJ2-2, with TRBD1 matching 7 bases. The CDR3 is made up of 15 amino acids. V dropped 3 bases and J dropped 4; count of bases not matched to a gene: 8. Germline CDR1 is DFQATT and CDR2 is SNEGSKA (reference sequence). For the CDR3, the DNA is TGCAGTGCTAGCGACAGGGTACGGAGCACCGGGGAGCTGTTTTTT. Protein: CSASDRVRSTGELFF.

This clonotype was detected a few times. A clone one base away is much larger, so this may be a read error. J is TRBJ1-1 and V is TRBV20-1; possible D gene TRBD1, 5 bases. CDR1 is DFQATT and CDR2 is SNEGSKA in the germline V gene (reference sequence). This CDR3 is 11 amino acids long. The CDR3 reads CSAVQGIEALF. CDR3 sequence (DNA): TGCAGTGCGGTTCAGGGAATTGAAGCTCTCTTT.

This chain uses TRBV6-6 with TRBJ2-2; D unclear. Germline V gives CDR1 MNHNY, CDR2 SVGAGI (reference sequence). The CDR3 consists of 15 residues. Between the trimmed V and J ends, which lost 0 bases and 2 bases, there was a span of 7 bases. CDR3 loop: CASSYSGPNTGELFF. The DNA for the CDR3 is TGTGCCAGCAGTTACTCCGGCCCAAACACCGGGGAGCTGTTTTTT.

Regarding this clonotype: Here the CDR3 omits its conserved ending phenylalanine or tryptophan, so a read error is the likely source. V usage is TRBV12-3 or TRBV12-4 and J usage is TRBJ2-7; tentatively, D is TRBD1 (5 bases). The V end was cut by 6 bases, the J end by 1 base, with 10 bases between. CDR3 size: 13 residues. CDR3 region: CASRQGPSYEQYL. The CDR3 nucleotides read TGTGCCAGCAGGCAGGGCCCATCCTACGAGCAGTACCTC.

Concerning this clonotype: Germline is not matched at one junction end, which may reflect a read error. The chain combines TRBV10-3 with TRBJ1-2, with D maybe TRBD1 (6 bases). CDR1 ENHRY and CDR2 SYGVKD come from the germline V gene. The CDR3 is 18 residues long. Written as DNA, the CDR3 is TGTGTCATCAGTGAGTCGGGGGGCAGCCTCTCCACTAACTATGGCTACACCTTC. Encoded protein: CVISESGGSLSTNYGYTF.

This clonotype showed up just a few times. V gene TRBV11-2 combines with J gene TRBJ2-5; no firm D call. The J call may not be correct, given that the DNA end is closer to TRBJ2-7. In germline, CDR1 is SGHAT, CDR2 FQNNGV. The CDR3 sequence is 15 residues long. Written as DNA, the CDR3 is TGTGCCAGCAGCTTTAACCCGGGCGTTCCTTACGAGCAGTACTTC. Residues: CASSFNPGVPYEQYF.

J is TRBJ2-7 and V is TRBV4-2; 9 bases fit TRBD1. Germline CDR1 and CDR2: LGHNA and YNFKEQ. This CDR3 is 16 amino acids long. With 3 bases clipped from V and 2 bases from J, the junction kept 8 bases outside the gene matches. This CDR3 reads CASSHERTGDPYEQYF. In DNA, the CDR3 is TGTGCCAGCAGCCATGAGAGGACAGGGGACCCCTACGAGCAGTACTTC.

This chain uses TRBV12-3 or TRBV12-4 with TRBJ2-1, with 8 positions matching TRBD2. The ends lost 7 bases at V and 4 bases at J; junction bases unmatched: 18. The CDR3 is 18 residues long. DNA of the CDR3: TGTGCCAGCACCCATTCCTCTCTACTAGCGGAGCAATACAATGAGCAGTTCTTC. Translated: CASTHSSLLAEQYNEQFF.

This clonotype was detected a few times. The J gene is TRBJ1-3, the V gene TRBV7-2; D unresolved. This CDR3 is 15 amino acids long. Germline lookup yields CDR1 SGHTA and CDR2 FQGNSA. The V gene lost 1 base and the J gene lost 2 bases, with 9 bases spanning the gap. The CDR3 DNA follows: TGTGCCAGCAGCTTAGATAAAGGGCCTGGAAACACCATATATTTT. Protein: CASSLDKGPGNTIYF.

V usage is TRBV28 and J usage is TRBJ2-7, with 8 bases aligning to TRBD2. There are 17 residues in the CDR3. The junction had 12 bases not matched to a gene; V was cut back by 3 bases and J by 2 bases. Germline CDR1 MDHEN, CDR2 SYDVKM. CDR3 protein: CASSFLSGAGGPYEQYF. The CDR3 coding sequence is TGTGCCAGCAGTTTCCTCTCCGGGGCGGGAGGCCCCTACGAGCAGTACTTC.

The chain is built from TRBV28 and TRBJ2-7; D may be TRBD1 (5 bases). CDR1 is MDHEN and CDR2 is SYDVKM in the germline V gene. With 7 bases removed from V and 3 bases from J, the gap between germline ends came to 19 bases. This CDR3 comprises 15 residues. CDR3 sequence: CASTAPTESYYEQYF. Written as DNA, the CDR3 is TGTGCCAGCACAGCCCCGACAGAGTCCTACTACGAGCAGTACTTC.